Shown below are 20 T cell receptor beta chains from a single sample sequenced in a study of CD8+ T cells in alopecia areata. Treatment given: oral pan-JAK inhibitor, 5-10 mg twice daily. After isolation, RNA underwent reverse transcription to generate cDNA as the sequencing template. TCRdb's copy holds only in-frame clones and misses some; the assay was immunoSEQ multiplex PCR. The sample shows about 110,000 clones, about 59% of them seen only once. The source was CD8+ T cells sorted from blood, collected at week 24, from a patient treated with tofacitinib. The origin of the receptors is a human donor with alopecia areata.

A few counts support this clone. The genes are TRBV27 and TRBJ2-5; 11 bases align to TRBD1. V dropped 2 bases and J dropped 5; count of bases not matched to a gene: 4. The germline V gene has CDR1 MNHEY and CDR2 SMNVEV (reference sequence). The CDR3 consists of 15 residues. CDR3 loop: CASSLGTGGTETQYF. The CDR3, as DNA: TGTGCCAGCAGTTTAGGGACAGGGGGAACGGAGACCCAGTACTTC.

The DNA of the CDR3 is TGCGCCAGCAGCCAAGATCCGACAGGGGGGGAAACAGATACGCAGTATTTT. This gives the protein CASSQDPTGGETDTQYF. This rearrangement joins TRBV4-1 to TRBJ2-3, with 9 bases that match TRBD1. CDR3 size: 17 residues. Germline-derived CDR1 and CDR2 are MGHRA and YSYEKL. V lost 0 bases, J lost 3 bases, and 7 bases stayed unmatched.

This clone has a handful of counts. The chain combines TRBV29-1 with TRBJ2-7; D not certain. Germline values: CDR1 SQVTM, CDR2 ANQGSEA. V lost 0 bases and J lost 7, with 7 bases in between. The CDR3 runs 11 residues. The CDR3 sequence is CSVEEAMEQYF. The CDR3 coding sequence is TGCAGCGTTGAAGAAGCTATGGAGCAGTACTTC.

J is TRBJ2-7 and V is TRBV14; unclear D gene. Germline-derived CDR1 and CDR2 are SGHDN and FVKESK. The CDR3 contains 14 residues. Deletions cut 6 bases from V and 3 bases from J, with 15 bases between. CDR3 amino acids: CASRRAGRNYEQYF. In nucleotides, the CDR3 is TGTGCCAGCAGAAGGGCAGGTCGGAACTACGAGCAGTACTTC.

The chain has TRBV9 and TRBJ2-1; TRBD2 aligns across 9 bases. The CDR3 is 19 amino acids. Germline trimming cut 4 bases from V and 0 bases from J; bases unmatched to any gene: 14. Per the germline V gene, CDR1 is SGDLS and CDR2 is YYNGEE. The CDR3 loop is CASSPRVLAGLSSYNEQFF. The DNA for the CDR3 is TGTGCCAGCAGCCCGAGAGTACTAGCGGGTCTCAGCTCCTACAATGAGCAGTTCTTC.

The rearrangement joins TRBV2 to TRBJ2-5; unclear D gene. CDR3 size: 14 residues. With 6 bases removed from V and 0 bases from J, the gap between germline ends came to 11 bases. Germline-derived CDR1 and CDR2 are SNHLY and FYNNEI. The CDR3 protein is CASSYDLNQETQYF. The CDR3 DNA reads as TGTGCCAGCAGCTATGACTTAAACCAAGAGACCCAGTACTTC.

The chain employs TRBV7-8 and TRBJ2-1; D is unresolved. Germline CDR1 reads SGHVS; CDR2 reads FQNEAQ. V lost 1 base to trimming and J lost 6 bases, with 10 bases between them. The CDR3 spans 14 residues. In DNA form, the CDR3 reads TGTGCCAGCAGCTTAGATCCTGGGTTCAATGAGCAGTTCTTC. It yields the protein CASSLDPGFNEQFF.

This chain joins TRBV29-1 and TRBJ2-3; maybe TRBD1 (6 bases). Germline V gene data show CDR1 as SQVTM and CDR2 as ANQGSEA. The CDR3 runs 15 residues. V shed 2 bases and J shed 3 bases, with 15 bases lying between them. This chain's CDR3 is CSVEWGQVFTDTQYF. CDR3 sequence (DNA): TGCAGCGTTGAATGGGGACAAGTCTTTACAGATACGCAGTATTTT.

This clone was seen a few times. The V call is TRBV7-2, the J call TRBJ2-7; D perhaps matches TRBD2 (6 bases). The CDR3 extends over 14 amino acids. Trimming removed 2 bases at V and 3 bases at J, with 11 bases between. Germline V gene lookup returns CDR1 SGHTA and CDR2 FQGNSA. The CDR3 is CASSLLAVIYEQYF. In DNA form, the CDR3 reads TGTGCCAGCAGCTTATTAGCGGTGATCTACGAGCAGTACTTC.

The rearrangement joins TRBV19 to TRBJ1-1; TRBD1 aligns across 8 bases. CDR3 length: 14 residues. V lost 7 bases, J lost 6 bases, and 10 bases stayed unmatched. The germline V gene encodes CDR1 LNHDA and CDR2 SQIVND (reference sequence). The CDR3 bases are TGTGCCAGTACCAAGGACAGGGATTCTCCTGAAGCTTTCTTT. This encodes CASTKDRDSPEAFF. Full variable domain (rest looked up from reference TRBV19 and TRBJ1-1): DGGITQSPKYLFRKEGQNVTLSCEQNLNHDAMYWYRQDPGQGLRLIYYSQIVNDFQKGDIAEGYSVSREKKESFPLTVTSAQKNPTAFYLCASTKDRDSPEAFFGQGTRLTVV.

The chain links TRBV30 to TRBJ1-1; D not certain. V was shortened by 1 base and J by 0 bases, with 15 bases between the two germline ends. CDR1 is GTSNPN, CDR2 SVGIG, per germline (reference sequence). The CDR3 consists of 16 residues. As DNA, the CDR3 is TGTGCCTGGAGTGAGGTAGATGGCAGACTGAACACTGAAGCTTTCTTT. It translates to CAWSEVDGRLNTEAFF.

The chain combines TRBV13 with TRBJ2-5, with TRBD2 matching 8 bases. This CDR3 has 15 residues. V dropped 5 bases and J dropped 4; count of bases not matched to a gene: 9. Germline-derived CDR1 and CDR2 are PRHDT and FYEKMQ (reference sequence). In DNA form, the CDR3 reads TGTGCCAGCAGCCTCGGGGGGGCCAGTTTAGAGACCCAGTACTTC. Its protein product is CASSLGGASLETQYF.

The V and J genes are TRBV7-9 and TRBJ1-2; possibly TRBD1 for D (5 bases). The V gene's germline CDR1 is SEHNR and CDR2 FQNEAQ (reference sequence). The CDR3 sequence is 18 residues long. V was clipped by 0 bases and J by 6 bases, with 23 bases between them. The CDR3: CASSLARGGTKGFHGYTF. Written as DNA, the CDR3 is TGTGCCAGCAGCTTAGCGAGAGGCGGGACGAAGGGATTCCATGGCTACACCTTC.

The chain joins TRBV7-9 to TRBJ2-5; D gene uncertain. The V gene lost 5 bases and the J gene lost 4 bases, with 11 bases spanning the gap. CDR3 size: 13 residues. Germline assignment: CDR1 SEHNR and CDR2 FQNEAQ (reference sequence). As DNA, the CDR3 is TGTGCCAGCAGCCGCCCCTATGGAGAGACCCAGTACTTC. Protein product: CASSRPYGETQYF.

On this clone itself: The junction departs from germline at one end; a sequencing error may be responsible. The chain uses TRBV6-1 and TRBJ2-5; no firm D call. The CDR3 is 13 residues long. From germline, CDR1 is MNHNS and CDR2 SASEGT. CDR3 bases: TGTGCCAGCAGGGAAGCTTCCAAAGAGACCCAGTACTTC. Translated: CASREASKETQYF.

V gene TRBV5-4 combines with J gene TRBJ2-7, with a weak D call TRBD2 (6 bases). Germline V lookup: CDR1 SGHNT, CDR2 YYREEE (reference sequence). V was cut by 3 bases and J by 7 bases, with 17 bases left in between. This CDR3 has 14 residues. As DNA, the CDR3 is TGTGCCAGCAGCTCCATAGCGGAATCGAGGGAGCAGTACTTC. It translates to CASSSIAESREQYF.

The chain joins TRBV10-3 to TRBJ2-7; the match to TRBD2 covers 8 bases. V trimming: 3 bases; J trimming: 5 bases; junction bases outside the gene matches: 3. The V gene's germline CDR1 is ENHRY and CDR2 SYGVKD. The CDR3 is 13 amino acids. The CDR3 is CAISDPGGDEQYF. Here the CDR3 DNA reads TGTGCCATCAGTGACCCGGGGGGGGACGAGCAGTACTTC.

This clone was found a few times. The rearrangement uses TRBV9 and TRBJ2-2; D remains unclear. Germline V CDR1 and CDR2: SGDLS, YYNGEE. V was trimmed by 4 bases and J by 1 base, leaving 17 bases between them. The length of the CDR3 is 17 residues. As DNA, the CDR3 is TGTGCCAGCAGCCCCCGGTTGGGCCCCGAGAACACCGGGGAGCTGTTTTTT. It is translated as CASSPRLGPENTGELFF.

The gene calls are TRBV21-1 and TRBJ2-1; the table calls TRBD2, which could not be checked here. TRBV21-1 is a pseudogene segment. CDR3 length equals 11 residues. This CDR3 reads CASRWRGGTFF. In DNA form, the CDR3 reads TGTGCCAGCAGATGGAGGGGGGGCACATTCTTC.

This chain uses TRBV2 with TRBJ2-7; tentatively, D is TRBD1 or TRBD2 (6 bases each). Germline V gives CDR1 SNHLY, CDR2 FYNNEI. V shed 6 bases and J shed 5 bases, with 11 bases lying between them. CDR3 length: 12 residues. CDR3 amino acids: CASRERGDEQYF. The DNA of the CDR3 is TGTGCCAGCAGAGAAAGGGGGGACGAGCAGTACTTC.